One sample yielded the 25 T cell receptor beta chains listed below, sequenced in a study of regulatory and conventional T cells in breast cancer. TCRdb fed the PCR reads into MiXCR, producing one record per CDR3 protein. The sample shows 15,000 to 20,000 distinct CDR3 sequences, 30% to 35% of them seen only once. Material: conventional T cells from blood. Receptors originate from a female donor in good health.

The chain is built from TRBV7-2 and TRBJ2-2; 12 bases are a match to TRBD1. J gave up 6 bases and V 6 bases, and 8 bases lay outside the gene matches. Germline CDR1 reads SGHTA; CDR2 reads FQGNSA. CDR3 length: 16 residues. CDR3 nucleotides: TGTGCCAGCAGAGATGCGGGACAGGGGGCGCCCGGGGAGCTGTTTTTT. Encoded protein: CASRDAGQGAPGELFF.

For the CDR3, the DNA is TGTGCCAGCAGTCCCAGGGGGACAGGGCCAATTGAAGCTTTCTTT. This encodes CASSPRGTGPIEAFF. J is TRBJ1-1 and V is TRBV12-3 or TRBV12-4; TRBD1 aligns across 9 bases. The CDR3 length is 15 residues. J gave up 7 bases and V 5 bases, and 11 bases lay outside the gene matches.

In its sample, this clonotype was seen a few times. This chain links TRBV5-1 with TRBJ2-1; D is ambiguous. V was cut by 0 bases and J by 0 bases, with 7 bases left in between. Per germline, CDR1 SGHRS and CDR2 YFSETQ. CDR3 size: 15 residues. CDR3 loop: CASSLELSSYNEQFF. DNA for the CDR3: TGCGCCAGCAGCTTGGAGCTAAGCTCCTACAATGAGCAGTTCTTC.

This clonotype is judged medium-sized. The V call is TRBV12-3 or TRBV12-4, the J call TRBJ1-2; the D is unclear. The length of the CDR3 is 15 residues. The V gene lost 3 bases and the J gene lost 4 bases, with 15 bases spanning the gap. CDR3 coding DNA: TGTGCCAGCAGTTTGGGGAACTCTGGGAGCTATGGCTACACCTTC. It encodes CASSLGNSGSYGYTF.

This clonotype has more than one count but fewer than ten. J is TRBJ2-6 and V is TRBV9, with D perhaps TRBD2 (6 bases). Germline V gives CDR1 SGDLS, CDR2 YYNGEE. CDR3 length: 16 residues. V lost 7 bases, J lost 1 base, and 15 bases lay in between. The CDR3, as DNA: TGTGCCAGCGAGGGCGGGGTTCGGTCTGGGGCCAACGTCCTGACTTTC. Its translation: CASEGGVRSGANVLTF. Complete variable domain (other parts from reference TRBV9 and TRBJ2-6): DSGVTQTPKHLITATGQRVTLRCSPRSGDLSVYWYQQSLDQGLQFLIQYYNGEERAKGNILERFSAQQFPDLHSELNLSSLELGDSALYFCASEGGVRSGANVLTFGAGSRLTVL.

The rearrangement uses TRBV3-1 and TRBJ2-1, with unresolved D. The germline CDR1 and CDR2 sequences are LGHDT and YNNKEL (reference sequence). This CDR3 comprises 15 residues. Trimming cost V 0 bases and J 10 bases, with 16 bases left between them. CDR3 amino acids: CASSQDVNRAREQFF. The CDR3 DNA reads as TGTGCCAGCAGCCAAGATGTCAATCGGGCGCGGGAGCAGTTCTTC.

The rearrangement uses TRBV5-4 and TRBJ2-1; tentative D call: TRBD1 (5 bases). The CDR3 is 16 amino acids. Trimming cost V 0 bases and J 12 bases, with 22 bases left between them. Germline V gene sequence: CDR1 SGHNT, CDR2 YYREEE (reference sequence). Here the CDR3 DNA reads TGTGCCAGCAGCTTGGGGGGCTCGAGCTCCTACAAGGGGCAGTTCTTC. Its protein is CASSLGGSSSYKGQFF.

This clonotype has just a few counts. The chain employs TRBV4-1 and TRBJ2-1, with no clear D. V lost 0 bases to trimming and J lost 6 bases, with 6 bases between them. The CDR3 runs to 13 residues. In germline, CDR1 is MGHRA, CDR2 YSYEKL. CDR3 DNA sequence: TGCGCCAGCAGCCAAGATAATCGCAATGAGCAGTTCTTC. This translates into CASSQDNRNEQFF.

The CDR3 nucleotides are TGCAGTGCTTCGGGGGATACGCAGTATTTT. This encodes CSASGDTQYF. The chain recombines TRBV20-1 with TRBJ2-3; possible D gene TRBD2, 5 bases. The V end was cut by 5 bases, the J end by 6 bases, with 6 bases between. The CDR3 totals 10 residues. Germline lookup yields CDR1 DFQATT and CDR2 SNEGSKA (reference sequence).

This clonotype was seen only a few times. V usage is TRBV5-1 and J usage is TRBJ1-1, with 7 positions matching TRBD1. Germline CDR1 is SGHRS and CDR2 is YFSETQ. The CDR3 spans 14 residues. V dropped 7 bases and J dropped 0; count of bases not matched to a gene: 6. CDR3 coding DNA: TGCGCCAGCGGATCGGGGACAGTGAACACTGAAGCTTTCTTT. Translating it yields CASGSGTVNTEAFF.

The J gene is TRBJ2-1, the V gene TRBV9, with D perhaps TRBD2 (6 bases). Germline V lookup: CDR1 SGDLS, CDR2 YYNGEE. The V end was cut by 0 bases, the J end by 9 bases, with 19 bases between. The CDR3 runs to 16 residues. CDR3 loop: CASSVGAAGMVGEQFF. The CDR3 coding sequence is TGTGCCAGCAGCGTAGGCGCAGCGGGTATGGTAGGTGAGCAGTTCTTC.

This clonotype is medium-sized (0.01 to 0.1%) within its sample. V and J are TRBV12-3 or TRBV12-4 and TRBJ1-2, with TRBD1 matching 8 bases. This CDR3 is 15 amino acids long. The junction had 9 bases not matched to a gene; V was cut back by 3 bases and J by 6 bases. In DNA form, the CDR3 reads TGTGCCAGCAGTTTTTCCGGGACAGGAGACGATGGCTACACCTTC. Its translation is CASSFSGTGDDGYTF.

V and J are TRBV7-2 and TRBJ2-3; D perhaps matches TRBD1 (6 bases). V lost 3 bases and J 3 bases, leaving 16 bases between the germline ends. This CDR3 has 16 amino acids. In germline, CDR1 is SGHTA, CDR2 FQGNSA. The CDR3 region is CASSFLELGATDTQYF. The CDR3 nucleotides read TGTGCCAGCAGCTTCCTGGAGCTGGGGGCGACAGATACGCAGTATTTT.

In this sample, this clonotype turned up a few times. The chain combines TRBV11-1 with TRBJ1-1, with a weak D call TRBD1 (5 bases). The CDR3 covers 14 residues. Looked up from germline, CDR1 is SGHAT and CDR2 is FQDESV (reference sequence). Trimming cost V 1 base and J 5 bases, with 11 bases left between them. The CDR3 coding sequence is TGTGCCAGCAGCTTAGGAGGCAGGGATACTGAAGCTTTCTTT. As protein: CASSLGGRDTEAFF.

The chain is built from TRBV5-5 and TRBJ2-1; 8 bases are shared with TRBD2. Trimming cost V 2 bases and J 4 bases; bases outside gene matches: 5. The CDR3 length is 15 residues. CDR1 is SGHKS and CDR2 is YYEKEE in the germline V gene (reference sequence). The CDR3 sequence is CASSLSGRQYNEQFF. Written as DNA, the CDR3 is TGTGCCAGCAGCTTAAGCGGGAGACAGTACAATGAGCAGTTCTTC.

Concerning this clonotype: At one of its ends the junction is not consistent with the germline gene, which may arise from a read error. The chain joins TRBV10-2 to TRBJ2-7, with TRBD1 matching 7 bases. Germline V CDR1 and CDR2: WSHSY, SAAADI. The length of the CDR3 is 14 residues. CDR3 in DNA: TGTGCCAGCAATTCGGGACAGCTTCCCTACGAGCAGTACTTC. This encodes CASNSGQLPYEQYF.

The rearrangement uses TRBV7-2 and TRBJ1-2, with 9 bases that match TRBD1. The CDR3 sequence is 14 residues long. Trimming took 8 bases from V and 3 from J; bases not matched to a gene: 7. Germline CDR1 and CDR2: SGHTA and FQGNSA. This chain's CDR3 is CASGTTGGDYGYTF. As DNA, the CDR3 is TGTGCCAGCGGCACAACAGGGGGCGACTATGGCTACACCTTC.

This clonotype ranks as medium-sized. The rearrangement links TRBV18 to TRBJ1-4; the D is unclear. The CDR3 is made up of 12 amino acids. Per germline, CDR1 KGHSH and CDR2 LQKENI. V dropped 5 bases and J dropped 2 bases, with 3 bases sitting between them. The CDR3, as DNA: TGTGCCAGCTCAGAGACTAATGAAAAACTGTTTTTT. It codes for CASSETNEKLFF. Drawing the rest from reference TRBV18 and TRBJ1-4, the complete variable domain is NAGVMQNPRHLVRRRGQEARLRCSPMKGHSHVYWYRQLPEEGLKFMVYLQKENIIDESGMPKERFSAEFPKEGPSILRIQQVVRGDSAAYFCASSETNEKLFFGSGTQLSVL.

V and J are TRBV2 and TRBJ2-5; weak D call: TRBD2 (6 bases). The CDR3 runs to 14 residues. CDR1 SNHLY and CDR2 FYNNEI come from the germline V gene. Trimming removed 3 bases from V and 4 bases from J, with 12 bases in between. The CDR3 loop reads CASSEWRGGETQYF. DNA of the CDR3: TGTGCCAGCAGTGAGTGGAGGGGAGGAGAGACCCAGTACTTC. The full variable domain, in which reference TRBV2 and TRBJ2-5 provide the parts outside the CDR3, is EPEVTQTPSHQVTQMGQEVILRCVPISNHLYFYWYRQILGQKVEFLVSFYNNEISEKSEIFDDQFSVERPDGSNFTLKIRSTKLEDSAMYFCASSEWRGGETQYFGPGTRLLVL.

The chain carries TRBV7-3 and TRBJ1-1; D gene ambiguous. The germline gives CDR1 SGHTA, CDR2 FQGTGA. The V end lost 2 bases, the J end lost 3 bases, and 7 bases lay between the germline ends. This CDR3 is 13 amino acids long. CDR3 loop: CASSLDRDTEAFF. CDR3 sequence (DNA): TGTGCCAGCAGCTTAGACCGAGACACTGAAGCTTTCTTT. Looking up the rest from reference TRBV7-3 and TRBJ1-1 gives the full variable domain: GAGVSQTPSNKVTEKGKYVELRCDPISGHTALYWYRQSLGQGPEFLIYFQGTGAADDSGLPNDRFFAVRPEGSVSTLKIQRTERGDSAVYLCASSLDRDTEAFFGQGTRLTVV.

The V call is TRBV5-1, the J call TRBJ2-6; 8 nucleotides align to TRBD1. This CDR3 is 18 amino acids long. V shed 4 bases, J shed 0 bases, and the junction held 9 bases outside the gene matches. Germline loops: CDR1 SGHRS, CDR2 YFSETQ. Here the CDR3 reads CASSPIQGVRSGANVLTF. The DNA for the CDR3 is TGCGCCAGCAGCCCCATACAGGGGGTGCGCTCTGGGGCCAACGTCCTGACTTTC. Based on the CDR3 plus reference TRBV5-1 and TRBJ2-6, the full variable domain is KAGVTQTPRYLIKTRGQQVTLSCSPISGHRSVSWYQQTPGQGLQFLFEYFSETQRNKGNFPGRFSGRQFSNSRSEMNVSTLELGDSALYLCASSPIQGVRSGANVLTFGAGSRLTVL.

A remark on this clonotype: A read error may account for a junction end that differs from germline. This chain links TRBV6-1 with TRBJ2-2; D possibly corresponds to TRBD2 (5 bases). The V gene's germline CDR1 is MNHNS and CDR2 SASEGT. The CDR3 runs 13 residues. For the CDR3, the DNA is TGTGCCAGCAGACAGAGAGAAATCGGGAAGCTGTTTTTT. This encodes CASRQREIGKLFF.

Regarding this clonotype: This may be a read error: a much more frequent sequence differs by one nucleotide. The chain has TRBV5-1 and TRBJ2-6; maybe TRBD1 (5 bases). V lost 2 bases, J lost 3 bases, and 9 bases lay in between. Germline V gene sequence: CDR1 SGHRS, CDR2 YFSETQ. The CDR3 has 15 residues. CDR3 DNA: TGCGCCAGCAGCTTTACAGGATTTGGGGCCAACGTCCTGACTTTC. It is translated as CASSFTGFGANVLTF.

The chain uses TRBV6-6 and TRBJ2-2, with D perhaps TRBD2 (6 bases). Germline lookup yields CDR1 MNHNY and CDR2 SVGAGI (reference sequence). The CDR3 is 16 residues long. With 3 bases removed from V and 2 bases from J, the gap between germline ends came to 13 bases. CDR3 nucleotide sequence: TGTGCCAGCAGTTATGTGGCTAGCGTAAACACCGGGGAGCTGTTTTTT. Its protein is CASSYVASVNTGELFF.

This chain uses TRBV28 with TRBJ1-3, with D possibly TRBD1 on 5 matching bases. CDR1 is MDHEN, CDR2 SYDVKM, per germline. V was trimmed by 8 bases and J by 8 bases, leaving 16 bases between them. This CDR3 region has 13 residues. CDR3 sequence (DNA): TGTGCCAGCCCCAACGCACGGGGCGACACCATATATTTT. Its protein product is CASPNARGDTIYF.